These 9 T cell receptor beta chains originate from one sample sequenced in a study of human T cells and chemical hapten exposure. One entry per CDR3 protein results from TCRdb running MiXCR on the RACE reads. The sample contains 75,000 to 100,000 distinct CDR3 sequences, roughly 10% of which appear only once. As to time point: patch test 1, 2 weeks after DPC sensitization. The treatment denotes: therapeutic diphenylcyclopropenone sensitization with weekly scalp DPC. Here the sequenced sample was whole blood, taken in connection with sensitization to the hapten diphenylcyclopropenone (DPC). These receptors all stem from a man aged 35 to 55 with alopecia areata. Some clones in this sample may be carry-over from other donors' samples.

The chain couples TRBV6-5 to TRBJ2-7; 7 nucleotides line up with TRBD2. Germline values: CDR1 MNHEY, CDR2 SVGAGI. J gave up 4 bases and V 0 bases, and 6 bases lay outside the gene matches. The CDR3 length is 15 residues. CDR3: CASSYSRLAVYEQYF. CDR3 DNA: TGTGCCAGCAGTTACTCGAGGCTAGCGGTGTACGAGCAGTACTTC.

This clonotype was found a few times. V is TRBV6-2 or TRBV6-3 and J is TRBJ2-5; D assignment may be TRBD1 or TRBD2 (5 bases each). This CDR3 spans 14 amino acids. Germline V gene lookup returns CDR1 MNHEY and CDR2 SVGEGT. The V and J ends lost 2 bases and 5 bases respectively, with 12 bases between them. CDR3 protein: CASSYGASYETQYF. CDR3 bases: TGTGCCAGCAGTTACGGGGCTAGCTACGAGACCCAGTACTTC.

The genes are TRBV24-1 and TRBJ1-3, with D uncertain. Germline CDR1 and CDR2: KGHDR and SFDVKD. This CDR3 spans 15 amino acids. Trimming took 4 bases from V and 0 from J, leaving 9 bases between them. CDR3 amino acids: CATSDNGVSGNTIYF. As DNA, the CDR3 is TGTGCCACCAGTGACAATGGGGTCTCTGGAAACACCATATATTTT.

In its sample, this clonotype was seen a few times. The chain links TRBV20-1 to TRBJ2-4; 9 nucleotides agree with TRBD2. Germline CDR1 DFQATT, CDR2 SNEGSKA (reference sequence). The V and J ends lost 6 bases and 1 base, in that order; junction bases with no gene match: 7. This CDR3 has 15 residues. The CDR3 reads CSAVIAGAAKNIQYF. DNA for the CDR3: TGCAGTGCCGTAATAGCGGGGGCTGCCAAAAACATTCAGTACTTC.

The CDR3 DNA reads as TGTGCCAGCAGCTTAGAACCCCGACTCTCGTATGAGCAGTTCTTC. Protein: CASSLEPRLSYEQFF. This sequence joins TRBV11-3 and TRBJ2-1; the D is unclear. Per germline, CDR1 SGHNT and CDR2 YENEEA. Trimming took 0 bases from V and 8 from J, leaving 14 bases between them. The CDR3 is 15 residues long.

This clonotype has ten or more counts. V usage is TRBV9 and J usage is TRBJ2-3; no definite D call. The CDR3 is 15 amino acids. CDR1 is SGDLS and CDR2 is YYNGEE in the germline V gene. V lost 3 bases and J lost 0, with 11 bases in between. CDR3 nucleotides: TGTGCCAGCAGCGCCGGAGTTCCTAGCACAGATACGCAGTATTTT. This encodes CASSAGVPSTDTQYF. The full variable domain, its missing parts supplied by reference TRBV9 and TRBJ2-3, is DSGVTQTPKHLITATGQRVTLRCSPRSGDLSVYWYQQSLDQGLQFLIQYYNGEERAKGNILERFSAQQFPDLHSELNLSSLELGDSALYFCASSAGVPSTDTQYFGPGTRLTVL.

This clonotype was seen many times. The rearrangement links TRBV20-1 to TRBJ1-5, with D unresolved. The V gene's germline CDR1 is DFQATT and CDR2 SNEGSKA (reference sequence). With 3 bases removed from V and 4 bases from J, the gap between germline ends came to 10 bases. This CDR3 is built from 13 residues. The CDR3 DNA reads TGCAGTGCTAGTCGGCTACAAAATCAGCCCCAGCATTTT. Amino acid sequence: CSASRLQNQPQHF.

This clonotype has more than one count but fewer than ten. The chain employs TRBV28 and TRBJ2-7; 12 positions match TRBD2. Germline CDR1 and CDR2: MDHEN and SYDVKM. V shed 3 bases, J shed 1 base, and the junction held 7 bases outside the gene matches. The CDR3 contains 17 residues. The CDR3 nucleotides read TGTGCCAGCAGTTTCTCTAGCGGGAGGGCCGGGTCCTACGAGCAGTACTTC. Amino acid sequence: CASSFSSGRAGSYEQYF.

This clonotype appeared a few times. This chain links TRBV6-5 with TRBJ2-3; a weak D match, TRBD1 (5 bases). Germline CDR1 and CDR2: MNHEY and SVGAGI. Trimming left V 6 bases short and J 6 bases short, with 13 bases between. The CDR3 extends over 13 amino acids. For the CDR3, the DNA is TGTGCCAGCAGCGCCCGTAGGGGTGATACGCAGTATTTT. The encoded protein is CASSARRGDTQYF.